What follows is one T cell receptor beta chain and its context. Profiling relied on immunoSEQ multiplex PCR, and the TCRdb table lists in-frame clones only, not all of them. The sample contains roughly 38,000 clones, about 85% of which appear only once. Deletions cut 0 bases from V and 2 bases from J, with 23 bases between. The CDR3 spans 19 residues. CDR1 is ENHRY and CDR2 is SYGVKD in the germline V gene. These data belong to a study of blood T cell repertoires in COVID-19. Across the whole study: PBMCs, B-cell-depleted T cells, or T cells provided the cDNA or gDNA that made up the material.

Input material: peripheral blood. This receptor was identified in an elderly man with active or convalescent COVID-19. The gene calls are TRBV10-3 and TRBJ2-7; perhaps TRBD2 as D (6 bases). The CDR3 region has the DNA TGTGCCATCAGTGAGTCTGGGGCGGGGTATCCTACTACGCCCTACGAGCAGTACTTC. It encodes CAISESGAGYPTTPYEQYF.